The 9 T cell receptor beta chains below all came from one sample that was sequenced in a study of cytomegalovirus exposure and HLA in healthy donors. Researchers ran the PCR with 60 Vbeta and 13 Jbeta primers. Clones were read by immunoSEQ multiplex PCR, and TCRdb kept only the in-frame ones, dropping some. The data hold about 270,000 clones, with around 66% observed a single time. Sequenced: PBMCs. The receptors originated from a female donor in good health and CMV-seronegative.

This chain joins TRBV27 and TRBJ2-3, with 8 positions matching TRBD1. V lost 2 bases, J lost 6 bases, and 19 bases stayed unmatched. The CDR3 is 19 residues long. Germline values: CDR1 MNHEY, CDR2 SMNVEV (reference sequence). The CDR3 DNA follows: TGTGCCAGCAGTTTAAAGCCCTGGACAGGGAGGTCAATAGGGGATACGCAGTATTTT. Residues: CASSLKPWTGRSIGDTQYF.

The rearrangement uses TRBV25-1 and TRBJ1-2; no clear D. CDR3 length: 15 residues. CDR1 and CDR2 (germline): MGHDK, SYGVNS. V was trimmed by 2 bases and J by 4 bases, leaving 14 bases between them. CDR3 amino acids: CASSEKITASYGYTF. The CDR3 nucleotides are TGTGCCAGCAGTGAAAAGATAACAGCTTCCTATGGCTACACCTTC.

The chain has TRBV29-1 and TRBJ2-3; D might be TRBD2 (5 bases). Germline V gene sequence: CDR1 SQVTM, CDR2 ANQGSEA. The CDR3 extends over 12 amino acids. V dropped 7 bases and J dropped 3 bases, with 11 bases sitting between them. The CDR3 DNA reads TGCAGCGCCAAGAGCGGAACAGATACGCAGTATTTT. This encodes CSAKSGTDTQYF.

There are a few counts of this clone. This chain links TRBV20-1 with TRBJ2-2; D is unresolved. Trimming took off 3 bases at V and 13 bases at J, with 9 bases between the two ends. CDR3 size: 10 residues. The germline gives CDR1 DFQATT, CDR2 SNEGSKA (reference sequence). The CDR3 nucleotides are TGCAGTGCTAGGGGCCACGGGCTGTTTTTT. Its protein is CSARGHGLFF.

This clone was observed a handful of times. V usage is TRBV21-1 and J usage is TRBJ2-2; the listed D gene, TRBD1, was not tested against the DNA. TRBV21-1 is a known pseudogene. The CDR3 is 14 amino acids. The CDR3 is CASHRDRATGELFF. The CDR3 DNA sequence: TGTGCCTCCCACCGGGACAGGGCCACCGGGGAGCTGTTTTTT.

The chain combines TRBV6-4 with TRBJ1-5; D is unresolved. V lost 3 bases and J 3 bases, leaving 12 bases between the germline ends. Germline CDR1 is MRHNA and CDR2 is SNTAGT. There are 15 residues in the CDR3. The CDR3 DNA follows: TGTGCCAGCAGTGAAGACGGGTTCGCCAATCAGCCCCAGCATTTT. It yields the protein CASSEDGFANQPQHF.

V usage is TRBV30 and J usage is TRBJ2-6, with TRBD1 matching over 9 bases. Germline V gene data show CDR1 as GTSNPN and CDR2 as SVGIG (reference sequence). The trim removed 4 bases at V and 4 bases at J, leaving 11 bases unmatched. The CDR3 loop spans 17 amino acids. CDR3 in amino acids: CAWIPGQGLAGANVLTF. Written as DNA, the CDR3 is TGTGCCTGGATACCGGGACAGGGATTAGCGGGGGCCAACGTCCTGACTTTC. Based on the CDR3 plus reference TRBV30 and TRBJ2-6, the full variable domain is SQTIHQWPATLVQPVGSPLSLECTVEGTSNPNLYWYRQAAGRGLQLLFYSVGIGQISSEVPQNLSASRPQDRQFILSSKKLLLSDSGFYLCAWIPGQGLAGANVLTFGAGSRLTVL.

This chain joins TRBV6-5 and TRBJ2-5, with D possibly being TRBD1 (5 bases). Matching the DNA end better, TRBJ2-7 makes the J call doubtful. This CDR3 is 13 amino acids long. Germline V gives CDR1 MNHEY, CDR2 SVGAGI. The DNA for the CDR3 is TGTGCCAGCTCGTACAGGAATGCCTACGAGCAGTACTTC. Translating gives CASSYRNAYEQYF.

The table lists this clone with a few counts. V gene TRBV6-5 combines with J gene TRBJ2-3; D possibly corresponds to TRBD1 (5 bases). In germline, CDR1 is MNHEY, CDR2 SVGAGI. The CDR3 length is 14 residues. V was cut by 6 bases and J by 2 bases, with 12 bases left in between. The CDR3 nucleotides are TGTGCCAGCAGCTTCAGACAGTACACAGATACGCAGTATTTT. This sequence encodes CASSFRQYTDTQYF.